The T cell receptor beta chain described here comes from a study of blood T cells in healthy people across ages (dated by TCRdb to the mid-2010s). Regarding the complete study: In model experiments, roughly one uniquely barcoded TCR beta cDNA molecule per two T cells was captured by template switching. To track age-related changes in TCR beta repertoire diversity, the study relied on deep sequencing normalized with unique cDNA molecular identifiers. The donors were split into four age groups: young (average around 15 years), middle-aged (roughly 39), aged (roughly 68) and long-lived (under 85). Donors of different ages were randomly distributed across sequencing lanes to avoid experimental bias. The study analyzed two additional independent replicas of 1 million unique cDNA reads from the same blood draw for two donors, one aged 18 to 30 and one aged 80 or older. Results the study describes overall, beyond this receptor: A strong correlation was found between observed TCR beta diversity and the percentage of naive T cells measured by flow cytometry. Observed TCR beta diversity per million T cells fell roughly linearly with age, and a significant reduction was already apparent by age approximately 40. Because the CMV infection status of the donors was unknown, age-related changes in expanded clonotypes may potentially have been confounded. Conclusive comparison of naive and antigen-experienced compartments was prevented by the profiling of bulk unsorted PBMCs. Compared with the aged group, more naive CD4+ T cells, fewer expanded clones and increased TCR diversity were shown by the long-lived group, suggesting age selection. Estimates of total diversity based on one million sequenced T cells were regarded as lower bounds and as underestimates.

The library was obtained by 5' RACE. The sequencing machine was an Illumina HiSeq 2500. A second PCR of 7 to 11 cycles was run with a J-beta primer mix and a sample-barcoded 5' primer. A template-switch 5' adaptor carrying 12 random nucleotides introduced a unique molecular identifier onto each TCR beta cDNA molecule. At least 2.5 million CDR3-containing paired-end reads were obtained from each sample. First-strand cDNA was synthesized from all RNA with the Mint cDNA synthesis kit, primed by a TRBC-specific oligonucleotide. After uracil-DNA glycosylase treatment, a first 18-cycle PCR used universal primers M1SS and BC2_uni_R on all cDNA. The original pipeline was this. For normalization, 1 million high-quality reads, each with a distinct molecular identifier, were randomly selected from each sample. Reads sharing molecular identifiers were discarded rather than binned into consensus sequences. MiTCR, set to a Q25 quality threshold and the strictest error-elimination algorithm, was used for CDR3 identification, clonotype clustering and error correction. A nonparametric unseen species model using Euler transformation provided a lower-bound estimate of total TCR beta diversity. The public reads were reanalyzed by TCRdb: fastp trimming at Q25, MiXCR alignment, in-frame beta chains only. Identical CDR3 protein sequences are pooled into one entry, listed with their most common genes and DNA. The V and J calls and clone size are TCRdb's, not the authors'. This sample comprises over 1,200,000 distinct CDR3 sequences, approximately 63% of them detected only once. Together, the top ten hold roughly 6.3% of the sample.

The donors were 40 or so Caucasian individuals from Russia, aged 6 to 90 years, who were systemically healthy. About 9.6 milliliters of peripheral blood were collected from each donor into EDTA-treated Vacutainer tubes. Ficoll-Paque density-gradient centrifugation was used to isolate PBMCs, with at least 6 million obtained per sample. Trizol reagent was used to extract total RNA from PBMCs, with at least 5.5 micrograms per sample. For every donor, an aliquot of PBMCs went through flow cytometry to measure the percentages of naive CD45RAhigh/CD27high T cells. Of note for this clonotype: Its cognate antigen has yet to be identified. Base qualities are not provided; no much larger clone lies one nucleotide away.

The receptor comes from a man between 18 and 35 years old in good health. Sequencing was done on a sample of blood.

In nucleotide form, the sequence is TGCAGTGCTAGAAGCGGGAGGGTCTCCTACAATGAGCAGTTCTTC. Its translation is CSARSGRVSYNEQFF. The V and J segments used are TRBV20-1 and TRBJ2-1; 10 middle bases align to TRBD2. The CDR3, from cysteine to phenylalanine, totals 15 residues. Only CDR3 DNA is held: 45 bases, read in frame from base 1. Compared with germline, V lacks 2 bases and J lacks 0 bases; bases without a gene match: 1. The germline V gene (reference sequence) specifies DFQATT as CDR1 and SNEGSKA as CDR2.